This T cell receptor beta chain was captured in a study of blood T cell repertoires in COVID-19. Study background: Sources were T cells, B-cell-depleted T cells, or PBMCs; the material itself was cDNA or gDNA.

V lost 0 bases and J 0 bases, leaving 9 bases between the germline ends. The CDR3 is made up of 16 amino acids. Germline CDR1 reads SGDLS; CDR2 reads YYNGEE. The table came from immunoSEQ multiplex PCR; TCRdb's copy has only in-frame clones and leaves some out. The data show about 280,000 clones, 83% seen once. Sequencing used peripheral blood. This chain joins TRBV9 and TRBJ1-4; possible D gene TRBD1, 5 bases. The receptor comes from a woman aged 50 to 65 who had recovered from COVID-19. CDR3 sequence reads: CASSVAGGTTNEKLFF. The CDR3 bases are TGTGCCAGCAGCGTAGCCGGGGGGACAACTAATGAAAAACTGTTTTTT.